A selection of T cell receptor beta chains follows, all from one sample in a study of control samples from healthy donors and cancer patients. Clones were sequenced by immunoSEQ multiplex PCR, and TCRdb holds only the in-frame ones, with some missing. The data hold about 140,000 clones, with 91% observed a single time. The sequencing sample was made of blood. The receptors were sampled from a man younger than 35 in good health. The CDR3 runs from the conserved cysteine through the conserved F or W. Fields, in order: clone size, D gene, J gene, V gene, CDR3 protein, CDR3 DNA. D genes are given only for firm matches. Size tells how often a clone was seen (once, few, many) or the class of an expanded clone, and some rows leave it out.

clone_size: .; d_call: .; j_call: TRBJ1-5; v_call: TRBV19; cdr3_aa: CASSINQFGNQPQHF; cdr3_nt: TGTGCCAGTAGTATAAACCAATTCGGGAATCAGCCCCAGCATTTT
clone_size: .; d_call: .; j_call: TRBJ2-7; v_call: TRBV5-5; cdr3_aa: CASSLRFPGIYEQYF; cdr3_nt: TGTGCCAGCAGCTTGCGTTTTCCCGGTATCTACGAGCAGTACTTC
clone_size: .; d_call: .; j_call: TRBJ2-7; v_call: TRBV3-1/TRBV3-2; cdr3_aa: CASSHQSSYEQYF; cdr3_nt: TGTGCCAGCAGCCACCAAAGCTCCTACGAGCAGTACTTC
clone_size: once; d_call: TRBD1; j_call: TRBJ1-1; v_call: TRBV28; cdr3_aa: CASRSGQVAEAFF; cdr3_nt: TGTGCCAGCAGGTCGGGACAGGTCGCTGAAGCTTTCTTT
clone_size: .; d_call: .; j_call: TRBJ2-3; v_call: TRBV5-1; cdr3_aa: CASSLEGDLSTDTQYF; cdr3_nt: TGCGCCAGCAGCTTGGAAGGGGACCTTAGCACAGATACGCAGTATTTT
clone_size: .; d_call: TRBD1; j_call: TRBJ1-5; v_call: TRBV19; cdr3_aa: CASRGTGGYIQPQHF; cdr3_nt: TGTGCCAGTAGAGGGACAGGGGGCTATATTCAGCCCCAGCATTTT
clone_size: .; d_call: TRBD2; j_call: TRBJ2-7; v_call: TRBV10-3; cdr3_aa: CAISESDSGSYEQYF; cdr3_nt: TGTGCCATCAGTGAGTCGGATAGCGGGTCGTACGAGCAGTACTTC
clone_size: .; d_call: .; j_call: TRBJ1-6; v_call: TRBV3-1/TRBV3-2; cdr3_aa: CASSQGTVSSYNSPLHF; cdr3_nt: TGTGCCAGCAGCCAAGGGACAGTGAGCTCCTATAATTCACCCCTCCACTTT
clone_size: .; d_call: .; j_call: TRBJ1-1; v_call: TRBV4-2; cdr3_aa: CASSQASVNTEAFF; cdr3_nt: TGTGCCAGCAGCCAAGCTTCAGTTAACACTGAAGCTTTCTTT
clone_size: .; d_call: .; j_call: TRBJ1-1; v_call: TRBV11-1; cdr3_aa: CASSPAFDRRNTEAFF; cdr3_nt: TGTGCCAGCAGCCCTGCCTTCGACAGGCGGAACACTGAAGCTTTCTTT
clone_size: .; d_call: .; j_call: TRBJ1-1; v_call: TRBV9; cdr3_aa: CASSVVTEGEAFF; cdr3_nt: TGTGCCAGCAGCGTAGTGACAGAGGGTGAAGCTTTCTTT
clone_size: .; d_call: TRBD2; j_call: TRBJ2-1; v_call: TRBV5-1; cdr3_aa: CASSSGGLAGSADNEQFF; cdr3_nt: TGCGCCAGCAGCAGCGGAGGGCTAGCGGGGTCGGCGGACAATGAGCAGTTCTTC
clone_size: .; d_call: .; j_call: TRBJ1-4; v_call: TRBV12-3/TRBV12-4; cdr3_aa: CASSGATNEKLFF; cdr3_nt: TGTGCCAGCAGTGGTGCAACTAATGAAAAACTGTTTTTT
clone_size: .; d_call: .; j_call: TRBJ2-7; v_call: TRBV7-9; cdr3_aa: CASSSSQIPYEQYF; cdr3_nt: TGTGCCAGCAGCTCGTCACAGATTCCCTACGAGCAGTACTTC
clone_size: .; d_call: .; j_call: TRBJ1-5; v_call: TRBV6-5; cdr3_aa: CASYRGYSNQPQHF; cdr3_nt: TGTGCCAGCTACCGGGGTTATAGCAATCAGCCCCAGCATTTT
clone_size: .; d_call: TRBD1; j_call: TRBJ2-2; v_call: TRBV2; cdr3_aa: CASTEQGVDTGELFF; cdr3_nt: TGTGCCAGCACCGAGCAGGGGGTCGACACCGGGGAGCTGTTTTTT
clone_size: .; d_call: TRBD1; j_call: TRBJ1-4; v_call: TRBV30; cdr3_aa: CAWSVGTGRAQNEKLFF; cdr3_nt: TGTGCCTGGAGTGTCGGGACAGGGAGGGCCCAGAATGAAAAACTGTTTTTT
clone_size: .; d_call: TRBD1; j_call: TRBJ2-2; v_call: TRBV10-2; cdr3_aa: CASTGTGGTGELFF; cdr3_nt: TGCGCCAGTACCGGGACAGGGGGGACCGGGGAGCTGTTTTTT
clone_size: .; d_call: .; j_call: TRBJ1-6; v_call: TRBV5-1; cdr3_aa: CASSPAALDNSPLHF; cdr3_nt: TGCGCCAGCTCCCCTGCGGCGCTTGATAATTCACCCCTCCACTTT
clone_size: .; d_call: .; j_call: TRBJ2-5; v_call: TRBV12-3/TRBV12-4; cdr3_aa: CASSFGGQETQYF; cdr3_nt: TGTGCCAGCAGTTTCGGGGGCCAAGAGACCCAGTACTTC
clone_size: .; d_call: TRBD2; j_call: TRBJ2-3; v_call: TRBV7-9; cdr3_aa: CASSSTLAGASTDTQYF; cdr3_nt: TGTGCCAGCAGCTCGACTTTAGCGGGGGCGAGCACAGATACGCAGTATTTT
clone_size: .; d_call: TRBD2; j_call: TRBJ2-7; v_call: TRBV7-6; cdr3_aa: CASSKHLGEGEQYF; cdr3_nt: TGTGCCAGCAGCAAACATTTGGGGGAGGGCGAGCAGTACTTC
clone_size: .; d_call: .; j_call: TRBJ1-5; v_call: TRBV7-6; cdr3_aa: CASSLGVGSNQPQHF; cdr3_nt: TGTGCCAGCAGCTTAGGGGTGGGTAGCAATCAGCCCCAGCATTTT
clone_size: once; d_call: TRBD1; j_call: TRBJ2-7; v_call: TRBV9; cdr3_aa: CASSTGTGIYEQYF; cdr3_nt: TGTGCCAGCAGCACCGGGACAGGGATCTACGAGCAGTACTTC
clone_size: .; d_call: .; j_call: TRBJ1-6; v_call: TRBV19; cdr3_aa: CASSPGGGANSPLHF; cdr3_nt: TGTGCCAGTAGTCCAGGCGGCGGGGCAAATTCACCCCTCCACTTT
clone_size: .; d_call: TRBD1; j_call: TRBJ1-5; v_call: TRBV19; cdr3_aa: CASSPFSGQINQPQHF; cdr3_nt: TGTGCCAGTAGCCCCTTCTCGGGACAGATCAATCAGCCCCAGCATTTT
clone_size: .; d_call: TRBD1; j_call: TRBJ2-5; v_call: TRBV11-2; cdr3_aa: CASSWTGGETQYF; cdr3_nt: TGTGCCAGCAGCTGGACAGGGGGAGAGACCCAGTACTTC
clone_size: once; d_call: .; j_call: TRBJ1-2; v_call: TRBV10-3; cdr3_aa: CAISRDGPYGYTF; cdr3_nt: TGTGCCATCAGTCGGGACGGCCCCTATGGCTACACCTTC
clone_size: .; d_call: .; j_call: TRBJ2-3; v_call: TRBV5-1; cdr3_aa: CASSLIRATDTQYF; cdr3_nt: TGCGCCAGCAGCTTGATCAGGGCTACAGATACGCAGTATTTT
clone_size: .; d_call: .; j_call: TRBJ2-7; v_call: TRBV12-3/TRBV12-4; cdr3_aa: CASSPQGSYEQYF; cdr3_nt: TGTGCCAGCAGTCCACAGGGATCCTACGAGCAGTACTTC
clone_size: few; d_call: TRBD1; j_call: TRBJ1-6; v_call: TRBV19; cdr3_aa: CASRTGNRESPLHF; cdr3_nt: TGTGCCAGTAGGACAGGGAACCGAGAATCACCCCTCCACTTT
clone_size: .; d_call: .; j_call: TRBJ2-7; v_call: TRBV18; cdr3_aa: CASSPGHNYEQYF; cdr3_nt: TGTGCCAGCTCACCGGGACACAATTACGAGCAGTACTTC
clone_size: .; d_call: TRBD1; j_call: TRBJ2-1; v_call: TRBV19; cdr3_aa: CASSIDLATGAYNEQFF; cdr3_nt: TGTGCCAGTAGTATAGACCTCGCGACAGGGGCTTACAATGAGCAGTTCTTC
clone_size: .; d_call: TRBD1; j_call: TRBJ1-2; v_call: TRBV7-2; cdr3_aa: CASSPRQGGGYTF; cdr3_nt: TGTGCCAGCAGCCCCAGACAGGGGGGTGGCTACACCTTC
clone_size: few; d_call: .; j_call: TRBJ1-2; v_call: TRBV4-3; cdr3_aa: CASSQDSSGLYGYTF; cdr3_nt: TGCGCCAGCAGCCAAGATAGTAGCGGCCTATATGGCTACACCTTC
clone_size: .; d_call: .; j_call: TRBJ1-5; v_call: TRBV3-1/TRBV3-2; cdr3_aa: CASSQDLIRAGDQPQHF; cdr3_nt: TGTGCCAGCAGCCAAGATTTGATCAGGGCCGGCGATCAGCCCCAGCATTTT
clone_size: .; d_call: .; j_call: TRBJ2-7; v_call: TRBV21-1; cdr3_aa: CASSTQRPGYIGYEQYF; cdr3_nt: TGTGCCAGCAGCACCCAGAGACCAGGGTATATAGGCTACGAGCAGTACTTC
clone_size: .; d_call: TRBD1; j_call: TRBJ1-3; v_call: TRBV18; cdr3_aa: CASSPLAQGGANGNTIYF; cdr3_nt: TGTGCCAGCTCACCACTCGCACAGGGGGGAGCGAATGGAAACACCATATATTTT
clone_size: .; d_call: .; j_call: TRBJ1-2; v_call: TRBV6-5; cdr3_aa: CASSARPGLNYGYTF; cdr3_nt: TGTGCCAGCAGCGCCAGGCCGGGTCTCAACTATGGCTACACCTTC
clone_size: .; d_call: .; j_call: TRBJ1-1; v_call: TRBV5-1; cdr3_aa: CASSLEGRGGAFF; cdr3_nt: TGCGCCAGCAGCTTGGAGGGCCGGGGAGGTGCTTTCTTT
clone_size: .; d_call: TRBD1; j_call: TRBJ1-2; v_call: TRBV6-1; cdr3_aa: CASSERQGGYGYTF; cdr3_nt: TGTGCCAGCAGTGAAAGACAGGGAGGCTATGGCTACACCTTC
clone_size: .; d_call: TRBD1; j_call: TRBJ1-2; v_call: TRBV6-5; cdr3_aa: CASSDRGMGGYTF; cdr3_nt: TGTGCCAGCAGCGACAGGGGGATGGGCGGCTACACCTTC
clone_size: .; d_call: TRBD1; j_call: TRBJ1-2; v_call: TRBV5-1; cdr3_aa: CASSLDTGVGYTF; cdr3_nt: TGCGCCAGCAGCTTGGATACAGGGGTAGGCTACACCTTC
clone_size: .; d_call: .; j_call: TRBJ2-3; v_call: TRBV7-2; cdr3_aa: CASSFLVFRGTDTQYF; cdr3_nt: TGTGCCAGCAGCTTCTTGGTTTTCAGGGGCACAGATACGCAGTATTTT
clone_size: .; d_call: .; j_call: TRBJ1-2; v_call: TRBV7-9; cdr3_aa: CASSPLFGTAPYGYTF; cdr3_nt: TGTGCCAGCAGCCCCTTATTCGGGACGGCCCCCTATGGCTACACCTTC
clone_size: once; d_call: TRBD1; j_call: TRBJ2-5; v_call: TRBV6-5; cdr3_aa: CASDPTGRETQYF; cdr3_nt: TGTGCCAGTGACCCGACAGGGCGGGAGACCCAGTACTTC
clone_size: .; d_call: TRBD1; j_call: TRBJ2-5; v_call: TRBV25-1; cdr3_aa: CARRSGGLKTQYF; cdr3_nt: TGTGCCAGACGCTCAGGGGGCTTGAAGACCCAGTACTTC
clone_size: .; d_call: TRBD1; j_call: TRBJ2-3; v_call: TRBV10-1; cdr3_aa: CASRQGADTDTQYF; cdr3_nt: TGCGCCAGCAGGCAGGGGGCTGACACAGATACGCAGTATTTT